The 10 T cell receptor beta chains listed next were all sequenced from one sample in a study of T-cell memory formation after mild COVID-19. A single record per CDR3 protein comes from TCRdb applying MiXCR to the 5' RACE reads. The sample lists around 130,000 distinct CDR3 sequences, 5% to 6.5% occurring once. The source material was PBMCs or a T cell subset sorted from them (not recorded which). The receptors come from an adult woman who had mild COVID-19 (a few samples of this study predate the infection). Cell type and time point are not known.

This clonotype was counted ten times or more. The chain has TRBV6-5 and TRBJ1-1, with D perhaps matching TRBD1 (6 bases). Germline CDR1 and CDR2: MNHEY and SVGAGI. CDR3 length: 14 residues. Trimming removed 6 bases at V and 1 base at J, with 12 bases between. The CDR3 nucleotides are TGTGCCAGCAGCCACAGGGAGGGGAACACTGAAGCTTTCTTT. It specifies CASSHREGNTEAFF.

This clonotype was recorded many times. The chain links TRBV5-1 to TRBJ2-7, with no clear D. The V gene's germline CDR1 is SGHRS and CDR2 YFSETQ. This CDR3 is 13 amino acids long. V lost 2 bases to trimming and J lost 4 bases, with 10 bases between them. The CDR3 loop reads CASSFGDIYEQYF. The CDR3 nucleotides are TGCGCCAGCAGCTTTGGAGATATTTACGAGCAGTACTTC.

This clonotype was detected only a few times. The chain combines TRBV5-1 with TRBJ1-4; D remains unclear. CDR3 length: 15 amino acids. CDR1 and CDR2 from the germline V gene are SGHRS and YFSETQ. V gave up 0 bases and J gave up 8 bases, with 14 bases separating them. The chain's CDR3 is CASSLGPIPLEKLFF. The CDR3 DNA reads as TGCGCCAGCAGCTTGGGACCCATACCCCTCGAAAAACTGTTTTTT.

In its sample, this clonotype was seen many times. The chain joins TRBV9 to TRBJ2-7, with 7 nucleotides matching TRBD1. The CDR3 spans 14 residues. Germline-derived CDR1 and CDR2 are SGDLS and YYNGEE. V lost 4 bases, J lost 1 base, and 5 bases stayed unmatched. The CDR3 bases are TGTGCCAGCAGCCCAAGACAGGGTTCCTACGAGCAGTACTTC. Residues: CASSPRQGSYEQYF.

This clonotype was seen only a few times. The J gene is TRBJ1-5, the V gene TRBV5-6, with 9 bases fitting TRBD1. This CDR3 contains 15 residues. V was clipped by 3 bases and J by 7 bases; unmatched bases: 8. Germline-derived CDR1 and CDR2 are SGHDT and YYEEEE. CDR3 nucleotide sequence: TGTGCCAGCAGCTCGGACAGGGGCGGAGTGCAGCCCCAGCATTTT. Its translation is CASSSDRGGVQPQHF.

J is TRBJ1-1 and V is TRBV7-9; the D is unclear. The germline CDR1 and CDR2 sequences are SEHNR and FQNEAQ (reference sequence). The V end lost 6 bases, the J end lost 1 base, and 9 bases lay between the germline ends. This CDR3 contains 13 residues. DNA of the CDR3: TGTGCCAGCAGGGAAACAGCGAACACTGAAGCTTTCTTT. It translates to CASRETANTEAFF. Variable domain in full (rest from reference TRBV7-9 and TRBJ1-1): DTGVSQNPRHKITKRGQNVTFRCDPISEHNRLYWYRQTLGQGPEFLTYFQNEAQLEKSRLLSDRFSAERPKGSFSTLEIQRTEQGDSAMYLCASRETANTEAFFGQGTRLTVV.

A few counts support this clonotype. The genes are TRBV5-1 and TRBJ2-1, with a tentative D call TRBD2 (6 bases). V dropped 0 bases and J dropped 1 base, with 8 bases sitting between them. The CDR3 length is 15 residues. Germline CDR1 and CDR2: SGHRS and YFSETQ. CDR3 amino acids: CASSLGGRSYNEQFF. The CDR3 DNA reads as TGCGCCAGCAGCTTGGGGGGGAGGTCCTACAATGAGCAGTTCTTC.

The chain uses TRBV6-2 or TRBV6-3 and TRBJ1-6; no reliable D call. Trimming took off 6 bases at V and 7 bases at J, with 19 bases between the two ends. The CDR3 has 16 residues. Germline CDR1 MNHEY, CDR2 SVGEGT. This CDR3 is CASSYLMGTSNSPLHF. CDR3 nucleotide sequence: TGTGCCAGCAGCTACCTGATGGGCACATCCAATTCACCCCTCCACTTT.

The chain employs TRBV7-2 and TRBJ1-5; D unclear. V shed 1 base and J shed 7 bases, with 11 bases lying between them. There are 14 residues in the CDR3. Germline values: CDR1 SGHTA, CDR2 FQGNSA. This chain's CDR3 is CASSLGGGGQPQHF. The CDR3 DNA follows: TGTGCCAGCAGCTTAGGGGGAGGCGGCCAGCCCCAGCATTTT. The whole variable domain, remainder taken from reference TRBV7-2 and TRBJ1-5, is GAGVSQSPSNKVTEKGKDVELRCDPISGHTALYWYRQSLGQGLEFLIYFQGNSAPDKSGLPSDRFSAERTGGSVSTLTIQRTQQEDSAVYLCASSLGGGGQPQHFGDGTRLSIL.

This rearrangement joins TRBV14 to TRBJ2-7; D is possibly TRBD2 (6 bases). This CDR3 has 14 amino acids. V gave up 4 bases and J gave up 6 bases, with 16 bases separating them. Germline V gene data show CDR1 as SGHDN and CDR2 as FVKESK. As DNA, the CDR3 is TGTGCCAGCAGCCCGGGACTCCTGCCCGGCGAGCAGTACTTC. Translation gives CASSPGLLPGEQYF. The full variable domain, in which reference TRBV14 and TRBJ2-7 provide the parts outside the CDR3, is EAGVTQFPSHSVIEKGQTVTLRCDPISGHDNLYWYRRVMGKEIKFLLHFVKESKQDESGMPNNRFLAERTGGTYSTLKVQPAELEDSGVYFCASSPGLLPGEQYFGPGTRLTVT.